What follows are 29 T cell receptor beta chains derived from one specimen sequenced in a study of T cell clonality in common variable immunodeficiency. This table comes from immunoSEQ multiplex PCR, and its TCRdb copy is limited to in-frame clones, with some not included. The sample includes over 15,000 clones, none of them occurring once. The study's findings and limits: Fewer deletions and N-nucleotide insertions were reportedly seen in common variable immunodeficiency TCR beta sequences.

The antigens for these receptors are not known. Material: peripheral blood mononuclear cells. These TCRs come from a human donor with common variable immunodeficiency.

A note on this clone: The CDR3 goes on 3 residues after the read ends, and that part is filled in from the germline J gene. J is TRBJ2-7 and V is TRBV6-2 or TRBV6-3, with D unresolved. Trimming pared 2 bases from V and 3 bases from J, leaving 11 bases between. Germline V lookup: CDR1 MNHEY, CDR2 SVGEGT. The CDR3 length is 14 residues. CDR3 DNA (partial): TGTGCCAGCAGTTACCTGTTGGGCGACTACGAG. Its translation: CASSYLLGDYE. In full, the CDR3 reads CASSYLLGDYEQYF.

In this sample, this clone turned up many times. The CDR3 here is CASSPPGTDGYGYTF. CDR3 bases read: TGTGCCAGCTCACCACCGGGTACAGACGGCTATGGC. This chain connects TRBV18 to TRBJ1-2; D remains ambiguous. The sequence runs out 3 residues before the end of the CDR3; the remainder is reconstructed from the germline J gene. This CDR3 is 15 amino acids long. V lost 0 bases, J lost 4 bases, and 12 bases lay in between. Germline V lookup: CDR1 KGHSH, CDR2 LQKENI.

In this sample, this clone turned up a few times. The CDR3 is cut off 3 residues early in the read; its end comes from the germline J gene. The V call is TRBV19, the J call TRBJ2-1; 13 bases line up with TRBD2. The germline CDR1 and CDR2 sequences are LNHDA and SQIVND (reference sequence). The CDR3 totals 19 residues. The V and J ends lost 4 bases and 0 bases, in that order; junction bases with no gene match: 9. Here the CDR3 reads CASSTRLAGGDISYNEQFF. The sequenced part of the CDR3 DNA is TGTGCCAGTAGTACCAGACTAGCGGGGGGCGACATCTCCTACAATGAG.

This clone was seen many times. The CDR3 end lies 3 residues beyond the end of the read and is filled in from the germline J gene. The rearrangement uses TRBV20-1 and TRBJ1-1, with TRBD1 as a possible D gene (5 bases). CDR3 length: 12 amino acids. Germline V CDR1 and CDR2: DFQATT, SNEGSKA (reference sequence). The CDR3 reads CSARERMDTAFF. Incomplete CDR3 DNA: TGCAGTGCTAGAGAAAGAATGGACACA.

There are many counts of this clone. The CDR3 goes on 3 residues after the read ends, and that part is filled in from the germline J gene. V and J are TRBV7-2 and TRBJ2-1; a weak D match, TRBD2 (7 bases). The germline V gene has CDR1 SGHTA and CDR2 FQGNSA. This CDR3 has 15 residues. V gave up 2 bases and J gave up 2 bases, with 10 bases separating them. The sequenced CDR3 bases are TGTGCCAGCAGCTTACCGGGGGGCCCCTACAATGAG. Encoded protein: CASSLPGGPYNE. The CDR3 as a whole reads CASSLPGGPYNEQFF.

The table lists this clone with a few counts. The CDR3 reads CAARGNSYNEQFF. The covered CDR3 bases are TGTGCCGCGAGGGGGAACTCCTACAATGAG. The V call is TRBV2, the J call TRBJ2-1; TRBD1 might be the D (6 bases). The read finishes 3 residues shy of the CDR3 end, and the germline J gene is used to complete it. CDR3 length equals 13 residues. Trimming shortened V by 11 bases and J by 0 bases, and 11 bases separated the two germline ends. Germline lookup yields CDR1 SNHLY and CDR2 FYNNEI.

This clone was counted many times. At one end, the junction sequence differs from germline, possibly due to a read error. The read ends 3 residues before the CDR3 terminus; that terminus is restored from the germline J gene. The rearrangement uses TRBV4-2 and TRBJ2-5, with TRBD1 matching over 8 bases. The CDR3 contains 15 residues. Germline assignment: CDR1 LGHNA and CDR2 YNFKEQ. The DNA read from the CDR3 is TGCGCCAGCAGCCAAATGACAGGGGCGGGCGAGACC. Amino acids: CASSQMTGAGET. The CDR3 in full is CASSQMTGAGETQYF.

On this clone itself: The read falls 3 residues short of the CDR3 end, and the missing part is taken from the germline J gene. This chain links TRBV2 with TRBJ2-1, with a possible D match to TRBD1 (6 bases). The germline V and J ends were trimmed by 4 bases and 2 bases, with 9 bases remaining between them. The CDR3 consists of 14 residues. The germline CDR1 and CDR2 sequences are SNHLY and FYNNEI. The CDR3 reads CASSARGAYNEQFF. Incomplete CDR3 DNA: TGTGCCAGCAGTGCCAGGGGCGCCTACAATGAG.

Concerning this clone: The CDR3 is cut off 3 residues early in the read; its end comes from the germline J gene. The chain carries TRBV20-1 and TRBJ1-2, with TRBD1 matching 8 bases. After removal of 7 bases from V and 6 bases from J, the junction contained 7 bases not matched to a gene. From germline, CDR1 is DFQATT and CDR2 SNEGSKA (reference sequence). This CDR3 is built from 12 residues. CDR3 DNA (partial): TGCAGTGTCCCGGGACAGGCGGATGGC. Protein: CSVPGQADG. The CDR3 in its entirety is CSVPGQADGYTF.

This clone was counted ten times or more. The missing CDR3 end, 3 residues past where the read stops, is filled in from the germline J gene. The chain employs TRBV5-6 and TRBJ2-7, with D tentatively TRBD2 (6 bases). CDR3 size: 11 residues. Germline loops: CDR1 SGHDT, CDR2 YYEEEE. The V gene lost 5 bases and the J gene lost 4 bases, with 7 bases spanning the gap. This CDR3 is CASSRGYEQYF. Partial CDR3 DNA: TGTGCCAGCAGTCGGGGGTACGAG.

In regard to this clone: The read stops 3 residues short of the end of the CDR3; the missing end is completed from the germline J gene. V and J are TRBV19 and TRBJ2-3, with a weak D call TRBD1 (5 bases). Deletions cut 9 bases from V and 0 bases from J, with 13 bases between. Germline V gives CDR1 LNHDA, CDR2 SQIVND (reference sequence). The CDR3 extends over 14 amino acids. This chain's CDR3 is CASNTGASTDTQYF. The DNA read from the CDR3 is TGTGCCAGCAATACAGGAGCTAGCACAGATACG.

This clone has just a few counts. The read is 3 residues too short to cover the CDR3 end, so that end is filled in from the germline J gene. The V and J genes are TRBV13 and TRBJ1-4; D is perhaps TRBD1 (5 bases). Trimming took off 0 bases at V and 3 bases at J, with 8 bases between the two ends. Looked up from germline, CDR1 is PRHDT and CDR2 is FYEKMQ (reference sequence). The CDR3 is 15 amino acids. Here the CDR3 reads CASSLGGHANEKLFF. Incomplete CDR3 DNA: TGTGCCAGCAGCTTAGGTGGACACGCTAATGAAAAA.

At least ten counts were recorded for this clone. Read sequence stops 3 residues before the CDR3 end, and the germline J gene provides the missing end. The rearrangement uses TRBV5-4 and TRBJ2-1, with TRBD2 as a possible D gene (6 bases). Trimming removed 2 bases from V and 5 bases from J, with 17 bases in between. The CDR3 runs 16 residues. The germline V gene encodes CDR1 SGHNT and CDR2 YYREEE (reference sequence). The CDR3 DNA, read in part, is TGTGCCAGCAGCTTAGAAGGAGGGGCGAGGGACAATGAG. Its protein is CASSLEGGARDNE. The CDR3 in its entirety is CASSLEGGARDNEQFF.

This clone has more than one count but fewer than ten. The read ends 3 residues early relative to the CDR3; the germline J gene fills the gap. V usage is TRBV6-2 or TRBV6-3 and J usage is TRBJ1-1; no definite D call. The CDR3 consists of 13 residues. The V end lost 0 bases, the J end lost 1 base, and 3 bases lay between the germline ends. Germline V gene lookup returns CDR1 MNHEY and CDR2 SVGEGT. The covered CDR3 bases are TGTGCCAGCAGTTACTCGGCGAACACTGAA. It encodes CASSYSANTE. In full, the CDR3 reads CASSYSANTEAFF.

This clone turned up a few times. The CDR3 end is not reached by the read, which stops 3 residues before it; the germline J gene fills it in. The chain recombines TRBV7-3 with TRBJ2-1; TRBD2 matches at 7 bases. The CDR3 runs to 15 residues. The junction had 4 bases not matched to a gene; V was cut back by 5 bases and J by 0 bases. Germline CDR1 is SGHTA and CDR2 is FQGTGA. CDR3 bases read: TGTGCCAGCAGCCCCAGCGGGGTCTCCTACAATGAG. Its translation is CASSPSGVSYNE. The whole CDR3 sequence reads CASSPSGVSYNEQFF.

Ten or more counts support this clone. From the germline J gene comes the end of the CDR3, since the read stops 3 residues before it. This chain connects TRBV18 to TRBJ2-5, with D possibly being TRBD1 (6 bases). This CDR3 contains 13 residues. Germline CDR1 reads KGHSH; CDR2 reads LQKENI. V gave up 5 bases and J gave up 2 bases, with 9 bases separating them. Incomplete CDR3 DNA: TGTGCCAGCTCAACAACAGGGCAAGAGACC. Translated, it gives CASSTTGQET. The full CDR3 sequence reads CASSTTGQETQYF.

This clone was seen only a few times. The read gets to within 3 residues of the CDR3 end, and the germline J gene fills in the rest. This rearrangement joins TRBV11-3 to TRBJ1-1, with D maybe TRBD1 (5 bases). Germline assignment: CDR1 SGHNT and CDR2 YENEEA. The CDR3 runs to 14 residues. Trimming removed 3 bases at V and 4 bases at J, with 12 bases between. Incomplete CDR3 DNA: TGTGCCAGCAGCTTGGCAGGGAGAAGCACTGAA. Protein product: CASSLAGRSTE. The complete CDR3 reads CASSLAGRSTEAFF.

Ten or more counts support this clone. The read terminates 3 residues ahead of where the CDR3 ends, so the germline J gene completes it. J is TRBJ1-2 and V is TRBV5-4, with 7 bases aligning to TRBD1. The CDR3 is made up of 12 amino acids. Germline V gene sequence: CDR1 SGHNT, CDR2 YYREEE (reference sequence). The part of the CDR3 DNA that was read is TGTGCCAGCAGCTTGGAGGGGGCGAGC. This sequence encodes CASSLEGAS. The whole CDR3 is CASSLEGASYTF. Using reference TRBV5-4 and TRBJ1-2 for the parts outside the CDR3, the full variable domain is ETGVTQSPTHLIKTRGQQVTLRCSSQSGHNTVSWYQQALGQGPQFIFQYYREEENGRGNFPPRFSGLQFPNYSSELNVNALELDDSALYLCASSLEGASYTFGSGTRLTVV.

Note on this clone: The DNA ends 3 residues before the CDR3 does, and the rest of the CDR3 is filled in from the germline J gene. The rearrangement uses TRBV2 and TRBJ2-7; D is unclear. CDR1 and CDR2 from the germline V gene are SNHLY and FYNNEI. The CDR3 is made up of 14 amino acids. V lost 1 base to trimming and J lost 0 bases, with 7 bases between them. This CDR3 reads CASSEGSFSYEQYF. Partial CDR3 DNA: TGTGCCAGCAGTGAAGGTAGCTTCTCCTACGAG.

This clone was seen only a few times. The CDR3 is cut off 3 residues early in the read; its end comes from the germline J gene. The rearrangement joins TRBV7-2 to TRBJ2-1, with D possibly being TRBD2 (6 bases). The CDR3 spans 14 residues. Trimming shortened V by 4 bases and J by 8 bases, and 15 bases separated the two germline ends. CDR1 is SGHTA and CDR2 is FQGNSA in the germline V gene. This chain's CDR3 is CASSSSAPGDEQFF. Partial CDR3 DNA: TGTGCCAGCAGCTCCTCCGCGCCGGGGGATGAG.

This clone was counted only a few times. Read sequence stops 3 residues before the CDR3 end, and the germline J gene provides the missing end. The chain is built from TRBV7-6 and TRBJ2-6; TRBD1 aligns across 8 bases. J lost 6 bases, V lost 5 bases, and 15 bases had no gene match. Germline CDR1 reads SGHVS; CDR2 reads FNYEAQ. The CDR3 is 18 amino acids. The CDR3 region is CASSLTPPDRVKANVLTF. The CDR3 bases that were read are TGTGCCAGCAGCCTAACCCCCCCGGACAGGGTAAAGGCCAACGTC.

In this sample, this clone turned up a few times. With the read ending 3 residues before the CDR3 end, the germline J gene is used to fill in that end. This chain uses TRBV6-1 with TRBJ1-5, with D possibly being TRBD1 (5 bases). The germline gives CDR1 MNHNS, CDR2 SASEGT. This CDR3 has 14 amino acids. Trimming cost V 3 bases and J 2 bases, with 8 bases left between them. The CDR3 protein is CASSDRVRNQPQHF. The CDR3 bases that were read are TGTGCCAGCAGTGACAGGGTCCGCAATCAGCCC.

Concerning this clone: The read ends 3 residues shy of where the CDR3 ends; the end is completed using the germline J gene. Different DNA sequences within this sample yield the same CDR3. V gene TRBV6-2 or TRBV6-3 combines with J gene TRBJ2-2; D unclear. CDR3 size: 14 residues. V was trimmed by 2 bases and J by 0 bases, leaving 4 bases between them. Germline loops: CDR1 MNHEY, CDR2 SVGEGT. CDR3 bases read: TGTGCCAGCAGTTACCCGTCGAACACCGGGGAG. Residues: CASSYPSNTGE. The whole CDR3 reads CASSYPSNTGELFF.

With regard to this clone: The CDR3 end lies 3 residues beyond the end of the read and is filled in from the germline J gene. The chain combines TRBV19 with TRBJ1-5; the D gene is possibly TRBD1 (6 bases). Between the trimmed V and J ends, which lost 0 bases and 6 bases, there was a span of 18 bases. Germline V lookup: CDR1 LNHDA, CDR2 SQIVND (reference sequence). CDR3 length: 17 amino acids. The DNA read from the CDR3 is TGTGCCAGTAGTATAGATTGGGGCAGGGGCCCTGGTCAGCCC. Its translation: CASSIDWGRGPGQP. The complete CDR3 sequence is CASSIDWGRGPGQPQHF.

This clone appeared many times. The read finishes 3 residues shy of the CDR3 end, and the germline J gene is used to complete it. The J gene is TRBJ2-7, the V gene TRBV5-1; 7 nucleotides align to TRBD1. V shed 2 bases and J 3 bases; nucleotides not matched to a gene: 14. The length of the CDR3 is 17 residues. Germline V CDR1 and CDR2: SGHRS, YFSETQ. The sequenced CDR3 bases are TGCGCCAGCAGCTTTTTGGCTACCGGGACAGTCCTCTACGAG. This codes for CASSFLATGTVLYE. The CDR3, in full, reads CASSFLATGTVLYEQYF. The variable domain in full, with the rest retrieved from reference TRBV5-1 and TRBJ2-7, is KAGVTQTPRYLIKTRGQQVTLSCSPISGHRSVSWYQQTPGQGLQFLFEYFSETQRNKGNFPGRFSGRQFSNSRSEMNVSTLELGDSALYLCASSFLATGTVLYEQYFGPGTRLTVT.

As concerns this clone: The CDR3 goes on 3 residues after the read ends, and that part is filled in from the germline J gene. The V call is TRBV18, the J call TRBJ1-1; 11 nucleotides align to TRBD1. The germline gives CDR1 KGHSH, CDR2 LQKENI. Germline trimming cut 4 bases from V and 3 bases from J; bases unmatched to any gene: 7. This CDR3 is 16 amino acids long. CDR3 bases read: TGTGCCAGCTCACGCTCCGGGACAGGGGGTGACACTGAA. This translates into CASSRSGTGGDTE. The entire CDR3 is CASSRSGTGGDTEAFF.

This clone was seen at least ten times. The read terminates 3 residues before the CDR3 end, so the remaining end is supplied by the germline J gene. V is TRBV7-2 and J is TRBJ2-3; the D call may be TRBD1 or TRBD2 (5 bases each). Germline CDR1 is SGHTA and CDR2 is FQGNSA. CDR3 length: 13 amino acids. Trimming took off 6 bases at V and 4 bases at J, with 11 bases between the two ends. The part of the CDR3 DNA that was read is TGTGCCAGCAGTTTCAGGGAGTCAGATACG. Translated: CASSFRESDT. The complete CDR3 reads CASSFRESDTQYF. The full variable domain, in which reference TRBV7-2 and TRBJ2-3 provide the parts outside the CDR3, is GAGVSQSPSNKVTEKGKDVELRCDPISGHTALYWYRQSLGQGLEFLIYFQGNSAPDKSGLPSDRFSAERTGGSVSTLTIQRTQQEDSAVYLCASSFRESDTQYFGPGTRLTVL.

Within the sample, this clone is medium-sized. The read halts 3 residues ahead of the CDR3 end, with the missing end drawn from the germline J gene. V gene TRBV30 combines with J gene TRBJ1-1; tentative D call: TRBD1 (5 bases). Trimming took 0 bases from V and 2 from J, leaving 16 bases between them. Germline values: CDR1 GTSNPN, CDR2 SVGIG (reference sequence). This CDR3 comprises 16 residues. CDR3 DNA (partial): TGTGCCTGGAGTGTACCAGTCATGACAGCAAACACTGAA. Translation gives CAWSVPVMTANTE. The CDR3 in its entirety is CAWSVPVMTANTEAFF. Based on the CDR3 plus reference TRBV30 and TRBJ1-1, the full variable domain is SQTIHQWPATLVQPVGSPLSLECTVEGTSNPNLYWYRQAAGRGLQLLFYSVGIGQISSEVPQNLSASRPQDRQFILSSKKLLLSDSGFYLCAWSVPVMTANTEAFFGQGTRLTVV.

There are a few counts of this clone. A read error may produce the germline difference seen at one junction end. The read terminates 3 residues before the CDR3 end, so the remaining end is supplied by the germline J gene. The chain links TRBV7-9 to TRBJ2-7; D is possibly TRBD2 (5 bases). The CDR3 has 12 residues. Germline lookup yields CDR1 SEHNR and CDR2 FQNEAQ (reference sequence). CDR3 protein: CSSSLEGLEQYF. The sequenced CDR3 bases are TGTTCCAGCAGCTTAGAGGGCCTCGAG.